The source of this T cell receptor beta chain is a study of glioma-infiltrating T cells. V lost 0 bases, J lost 4 bases, and 19 bases lay in between. The germline CDR1 and CDR2 sequences are SGHRS and YFSETQ. This CDR3 spans 17 amino acids. Using RNA template, CDR3s of TCR alpha and beta were amplified with iRepertoire arm-PCR. One entry per CDR3 protein results from TCRdb running MiXCR on the multiplex PCR reads. The sample carries approximately 120,000 distinct CDR3 sequences, approximately 26% recorded once. The receptor was isolated from a human donor with low-grade glioma or glioblastoma, undergoing nonglioma brain surgery, or in good health (not recorded which). The V and J genes are TRBV5-1 and TRBJ2-5, with D possibly matching TRBD2 (5 bases). Sequencing was carried out using glioma tissue, nonneoplastic brain tissue, or PBMCs (not recorded which). The CDR3 reads CASSLDGTLWRLETQYF. The CDR3 DNA reads as TGCGCCAGCAGCTTGGACGGTACTCTTTGGAGGCTAGAGACCCAGTACTTC.